There are a few counts of the clone carrying this T cell receptor beta chain. Authors' methods: How many nucleated cells were present was estimated from reference gene primer amplification. Using immunoSEQ multiplex PCR, the repertoire was profiled, and TCRdb retains in-frame clones only, with some absent. The D gene and trimming were derived from the DNA, and the V and J assignments and clone size from that table. Here the sample spans around 100,000 clones, 65% to 85% being singletons. These data originate in a study of blood T cell repertoires in COVID-19. In the study overall: Samples of COVID-19 (acute and convalescent) were obtained from the United States, Italy and Spain. In each case, the material was cDNA or gDNA derived from T cells, B-cell-depleted T cells, or PBMCs.

The CDR3 is made up of 16 amino acids. V lost 5 bases and J 1 base, leaving 15 bases between the germline ends. CDR1 is SGHNT and CDR2 is YYREEE in the germline V gene (reference sequence). The TCR comes from a man aged 65-85 years with active or convalescent COVID-19. The chain links TRBV5-4 to TRBJ2-2; perhaps TRBD2 as D (5 bases). Source material: peripheral blood. Here the CDR3 DNA reads TGTGCCAGCAGTGTTAGGTATGGGAGGAACACCGGGGAGCTGTTTTTT. Translating gives CASSVRYGRNTGELFF.